A selection of T cell receptor beta chains follows, all from one sample in a study of T cell changes during pregnancy in multiple sclerosis. Clones were sequenced by immunoSEQ multiplex PCR, and TCRdb holds only the in-frame ones, with some missing. The table records 40,000 to 55,000 clones, about 94% of them present only once. Material: CD8+ T cells from peripheral blood mononuclear cells, obtained in the first trimester of pregnancy. These receptors were taken from a female donor with multiple sclerosis, enrolled in a pregnancy study. CDR3s include the opening cysteine and the closing phenylalanine or tryptophan. The D gene is left open where the match is weak. Rows may omit the clone size; those that give it use once, few, many or a size class.

V gene,clone size,J gene,D gene,CDR3 protein,CDR3 DNA
TRBV7-3,-,TRBJ2-1,-,CASSLTGDEQFF,TGTGCCAGCAGCTTAACAGGGGATGAGCAGTTCTTC
TRBV25-1,-,TRBJ2-2,TRBD2,CASSESRGLAGTGELFF,TGTGCCAGCAGTGAATCGAGGGGACTAGCGGGAACCGGGGAGCTGTTTTTT
TRBV13,-,TRBJ2-7,-,CASSLGLAYEQYF,TGTGCCAGCAGCTTGGGGCTCGCCTACGAGCAGTACTTC
TRBV11-1,-,TRBJ2-5,TRBD1,CASRYRGRETQYF,TGTGCCAGCAGATACAGGGGGCGCGAGACCCAGTACTTC
TRBV7-6,-,TRBJ2-5,TRBD1,CASSLRQGEETQYF,TGTGCCAGCAGCCTCAGACAGGGAGAAGAGACCCAGTACTTC
TRBV13,-,TRBJ2-1,-,CASSLFFNEQFF,TGTGCCAGCAGCTTATTCTTCAATGAGCAGTTCTTC
TRBV27,-,TRBJ1-2,TRBD1,CASSPGTGWIGYTF,TGTGCCAGCAGTCCGGGGACAGGGTGGATAGGCTACACCTTC
TRBV5-1,-,TRBJ2-5,TRBD1,CASSLPQGNQETQYF,TGCGCCAGCAGCTTGCCACAGGGGAACCAAGAGACCCAGTACTTC
TRBV7-9,once,TRBJ1-2,-,CASSRGWGYTF,TGTGCCAGCAGCCGGGGTTGGGGCTACACCTTC
TRBV27,-,TRBJ1-1,-,CASSNGYTEAFF,TGTGCCAGCAGCAACGGGTACACTGAAGCTTTCTTT
TRBV7-2,-,TRBJ2-2,-,CASSVRRGAAATGELFF,TGTGCCAGCAGCGTCCGACGGGGGGCGGCGGCCACCGGGGAGCTGTTTTTT
TRBV5-8,-,TRBJ1-5,TRBD1,CASRPDREANQPQHF,TGTGCCAGCAGACCCGACAGGGAAGCCAATCAGCCCCAGCATTTT
TRBV15,-,TRBJ2-1,TRBD2,CATSTSGGAYNEQFF,TGTGCCACCAGCACAAGCGGGGGGGCCTACAATGAGCAGTTCTTC
TRBV7-8,-,TRBJ1-6,-,CASSLAPGPGGSPLHF,TGTGCCAGCAGCTTAGCCCCCGGTCCGGGTGGTTCACCCCTCCACTTT
TRBV9,-,TRBJ2-7,-,CASSGEGGYEQYF,TGTGCCAGCAGCGGAGAAGGGGGATACGAGCAGTACTTC
TRBV5-1,-,TRBJ2-7,TRBD1,CASSLDTPGQEKTYEQYF,TGCGCCAGCAGCTTGGACACCCCGGGACAGGAAAAAACCTACGAGCAGTACTTC
TRBV14,-,TRBJ2-7,-,CASSQEDSSRYEQYF,TGTGCCAGCAGCCAAGAGGACAGTTCCCGTTACGAGCAGTACTTC
TRBV5-5,-,TRBJ2-5,TRBD1,CASSLGAGGGETQYF,TGTGCCAGCAGCTTGGGGGCAGGGGGCGGGGAGACCCAGTACTTC
TRBV7-2,-,TRBJ1-6,-,CASRIGVDNSPLHF,TGTGCCAGCAGAATCGGGGTAGATAATTCACCCCTCCACTTT
TRBV4-1,once,TRBJ1-1,-,CASSQDWTQNTEAFF,TGCGCCAGCAGCCAAGATTGGACACAGAACACTGAAGCTTTCTTT
TRBV7-9,-,TRBJ1-2,TRBD1,CASSLGRGHLGYTF,TGTGCCAGCAGCCTAGGCAGGGGGCATCTTGGCTACACCTTC
TRBV6-1,-,TRBJ1-1,-,CASSVRVMNTEAFF,TGTGCCAGCAGTGTCAGGGTAATGAACACTGAAGCTTTCTTT
TRBV6-1,-,TRBJ1-4,-,CASSEGLAGATNEKLFF,TGTGCCAGCAGTGAAGGTCTGGCAGGCGCAACTAATGAAAAACTGTTTTTT
TRBV11-1,-,TRBJ2-7,-,CASSLLHRPYEQYF,TGTGCCAGCAGCTTATTACACAGGCCCTACGAGCAGTACTTC
TRBV27,-,TRBJ2-7,TRBD1,CASSLAGGEQYF,TGTGCCAGCAGTCTCGCAGGGGGCGAGCAGTACTTC
TRBV4-3,-,TRBJ2-7,TRBD2,CASSQGLAGVYEQYF,TGCGCCAGCAGCCAGGGACTAGCGGGGGTCTACGAGCAGTACTTC
TRBV27,-,TRBJ1-2,-,CASSFRGANYGYTF,TGTGCCAGCAGTTTCCGGGGAGCTAACTATGGCTACACCTTC
TRBV27,once,TRBJ2-4,TRBD2,CASSLTSGVIQYF,TGTGCCAGCAGTTTGACTAGCGGAGTCATTCAGTACTTC
TRBV6-4,-,TRBJ2-2,TRBD2,CASSDSSGGANTGELFF,TGTGCCAGCAGTGACTCGAGCGGGGGGGCGAACACCGGGGAGCTGTTTTTT
TRBV29-1,-,TRBJ2-6,-,CSVEDEGPTGTGANVLTF,TGCAGCGTTGAAGACGAAGGACCCACCGGGACTGGGGCCAACGTCCTGACTTTC
TRBV19,-,TRBJ1-1,-,CASSIVESTGKAFF,TGTGCCAGTAGTATAGTAGAGTCAACAGGAAAAGCTTTCTTT
TRBV9,-,TRBJ2-2,-,CASSDGQVTGELFF,TGTGCCAGCAGCGACGGACAAGTCACCGGGGAGCTGTTTTTT